The 24 T cell receptor beta chains given below trace back to one sample, sequenced in a study of T cells in tumors after PD-1 blockade. Method: immunoSEQ multiplex PCR; TCRdb's copy keeps in-frame clones and lacks some. The top ten clones hold roughly 39% of a sample with 30,000 to 40,000 clones, more than 70% of them seen once. The specimen comprised PBMCs, sampled before anti-PD-1 treatment. These receptor sequences come from a human donor with basal cell carcinoma.

The sample holds a few counts of this clone. V is TRBV24-1 and J is TRBJ2-5; D is undetermined. The V gene's germline CDR1 is KGHDR and CDR2 SFDVKD. With 9 bases removed from V and 1 base from J, the gap between germline ends came to 11 bases. The CDR3 is 13 residues long. Here the CDR3 reads CATSSQSQETQYF. CDR3 DNA: TGTGCCACCTCTTCACAGTCCCAAGAGACCCAGTACTTC.

This rearrangement joins TRBV30 to TRBJ2-1; D uncertain. The germline CDR1 and CDR2 sequences are GTSNPN and SVGIG (reference sequence). The CDR3 sequence is 13 residues long. Trimming took off 2 bases at V and 2 bases at J, with 7 bases between the two ends. The CDR3 nucleotides read TGTGCCTGGAGTCCGGGCCCCTACAATGAGCAGTTCTTC. Its translation: CAWSPGPYNEQFF.

For the CDR3, the DNA is TGTGCCTGGCAATTAGTCGTAGCGGGAGGGCCGTCTGAGCAGTTCTTC. Amino acids: CAWQLVVAGGPSEQFF. The chain joins TRBV30 to TRBJ2-1, with 11 bases matching TRBD2. After removal of 5 bases from V and 9 bases from J, the junction contained 15 bases not matched to a gene. This CDR3 has 16 residues. Per germline, CDR1 GTSNPN and CDR2 SVGIG (reference sequence).

The chain uses TRBV30 and TRBJ1-6; no definite D call. This CDR3 spans 14 amino acids. CDR1 is GTSNPN and CDR2 is SVGIG in the germline V gene (reference sequence). V shed 2 bases and J shed 10 bases, with 15 bases lying between them. This chain's CDR3 is CAWSTVNSGSPLHF. Here the CDR3 DNA reads TGTGCCTGGAGTACCGTAAACTCCGGATCACCCCTCCACTTT.

This clone was observed a handful of times. The junction departs from the called germline gene at one end, perhaps through a read error. The chain couples TRBV20-1 to TRBJ1-1; D uncertain. CDR1 and CDR2 (germline): DFQATT, SNEGSKA (reference sequence). This CDR3 is 9 amino acids long. The CDR3 loop is CRASSEAFF. CDR3 DNA sequence: TGCAGGGCTAGCTCTGAAGCTTTCTTT.

This clone was observed once. The chain combines TRBV7-9 with TRBJ1-2, with D perhaps matching TRBD1 (5 bases). The length of the CDR3 is 16 residues. Germline assignment: CDR1 SEHNR and CDR2 FQNEAQ (reference sequence). With 5 bases removed from V and 4 bases from J, the gap between germline ends came to 20 bases. The CDR3, as DNA: TGTGCCAGCAGCCTCCCGGGCCGGGGGTATGGCTATGGCTACACCTTC. Translation: CASSLPGRGYGYGYTF.

The chain recombines TRBV19 with TRBJ1-5; D gene ambiguous. The germline V gene encodes CDR1 LNHDA and CDR2 SQIVND (reference sequence). The V end was cut by 8 bases, the J end by 3 bases, with 11 bases between. CDR3 length equals 13 residues. The chain's CDR3 is CASAAAVNQPQHF. CDR3 sequence (DNA): TGTGCCAGTGCGGCAGCGGTCAATCAGCCCCAGCATTTT. The complete variable domain, with remaining parts taken from reference TRBV19 and TRBJ1-5, reads DGGITQSPKYLFRKEGQNVTLSCEQNLNHDAMYWYRQDPGQGLRLIYYSQIVNDFQKGDIAEGYSVSREKKESFPLTVTSAQKNPTAFYLCASAAAVNQPQHFGDGTRLSIL.

This clone is medium-sized in the sample. The chain uses TRBV7-2 and TRBJ1-5, with 7 positions matching TRBD1. CDR3 length equals 15 residues. V shed 5 bases, J shed 5 bases, and the junction held 9 bases outside the gene matches. Per the germline V gene, CDR1 is SGHTA and CDR2 is FQGNSA. The CDR3 DNA reads TGTGCCAGCAGCGTCGACAGGGTTCCGCATCAGCCCCAGCATTTT. This encodes CASSVDRVPHQPQHF.

This clone has a handful of counts. This CDR3 reads CASRRLSMNTEAFF. In DNA, the CDR3 is TGTGCCAGCAGGAGGCTTTCTATGAACACTGAAGCTTTCTTT. The chain combines TRBV7-9 with TRBJ1-1; no clear D. This CDR3 is built from 14 residues. Trimming took off 6 bases at V and 0 bases at J, with 11 bases between the two ends. CDR1 SEHNR and CDR2 FQNEAQ come from the germline V gene (reference sequence).

J is TRBJ1-1 and V is TRBV28; D is perhaps TRBD1 (6 bases). This CDR3 is 14 amino acids long. The germline gives CDR1 MDHEN, CDR2 SYDVKM. V gave up 3 bases and J gave up 4 bases, with 12 bases separating them. The CDR3 coding sequence is TGTGCCAGCAGTTTTTTGGGGGCCGGCACTGAAGCTTTCTTT. It translates to CASSFLGAGTEAFF.

The sample holds one count of this clone. The chain combines TRBV11-3 with TRBJ1-2, with D unclear. The germline V gene encodes CDR1 SGHNT and CDR2 YENEEA. CDR3 length equals 16 residues. Trimming shortened V by 5 bases and J by 1 base, and 17 bases separated the two germline ends. This CDR3 is CASSPRRGVNNYGYTF. The CDR3 nucleotides are TGTGCCAGCAGCCCCCGCCGCGGGGTGAATAACTATGGCTACACCTTC.

The chain combines TRBV27 with TRBJ2-1; no reliable D call. This CDR3 comprises 17 residues. Germline V CDR1 and CDR2: MNHEY, SMNVEV (reference sequence). Trimming pared 0 bases from V and 0 bases from J, leaving 12 bases between. The CDR3 DNA sequence: TGTGCCAGCAGTTTATCGGGCCCCTTTAGCTCCTACAATGAGCAGTTCTTC. Its translation is CASSLSGPFSSYNEQFF.

The chain is built from TRBV4-2 and TRBJ2-1, with D unclear. Looked up from germline, CDR1 is LGHNA and CDR2 is YNFKEQ. The CDR3 runs 16 residues. The germline V and J ends were trimmed by 1 base and 3 bases, with 13 bases remaining between them. The DNA of the CDR3 is TGTGCCAGCAGCCAAGCTACGAGTGAGGACTACAATGAGCAGTTCTTC. This encodes CASSQATSEDYNEQFF.

The CDR3 sequence: CASSLGERDTQYF. The CDR3 nucleotides are TGTGCCAGTAGTTTAGGGGAGAGAGATACGCAGTATTTT. This chain links TRBV19 with TRBJ2-3; D possibly uses TRBD1 or TRBD2 (5 bases each). The germline V gene has CDR1 LNHDA and CDR2 SQIVND (reference sequence). This CDR3 has 13 residues. The V and J ends lost 5 bases and 5 bases respectively, with 11 bases between them.

The CDR3 protein is CASTPGSRTTNEKLFF. CDR3 bases: TGTGCCAGCACCCCCGGTTCCAGGACGACTAATGAAAAACTGTTTTTT. This chain connects TRBV3-1 (or the pseudogene TRBV3-2) to TRBJ1-4; D not resolved. V was trimmed by 7 bases and J by 2 bases, leaving 17 bases between them. There are 16 residues in the CDR3. The germline CDR1 and CDR2 sequences are LGHDT and YNNKEL (reference sequence).

The chain links TRBV5-1 to TRBJ1-1; D is unclear. V was cut by 0 bases and J by 0 bases, with 12 bases left in between. Germline CDR1 reads SGHRS; CDR2 reads YFSETQ. The CDR3 contains 16 residues. The CDR3 nucleotides are TGCGCCAGCAGCTTGGAAACTGCTCGCATGAACACTGAAGCTTTCTTT. Translated: CASSLETARMNTEAFF.

This clone turned up a few times. The V gene is TRBV5-1, the J gene TRBJ1-2; 9 nucleotides line up with TRBD1. The CDR3 contains 15 residues. Germline trimming cut 6 bases from V and 8 bases from J; bases unmatched to any gene: 14. Germline V lookup: CDR1 SGHRS, CDR2 YFSETQ. This CDR3 is CASNTGTGIKRGYTF. The CDR3 nucleotides are TGCGCCAGCAACACCGGGACAGGGATAAAGAGGGGCTACACCTTC.

The V gene is TRBV27, the J gene TRBJ2-3; perhaps D is TRBD1 or TRBD2 (5 bases each). Germline V gene lookup returns CDR1 MNHEY and CDR2 SMNVEV (reference sequence). Trimming took 5 bases from V and 0 from J, leaving 18 bases between them. The CDR3 spans 17 residues. CDR3 loop: CASSHRGGRPSTDTQYF. CDR3 sequence (DNA): TGTGCCAGCAGTCACCGGGGCGGTCGCCCTAGCACAGATACGCAGTATTTT.

This sequence joins TRBV12-3 or TRBV12-4 and TRBJ2-3; a possible D gene is TRBD2 (6 bases). V dropped 9 bases and J dropped 5 bases, with 9 bases sitting between them. The CDR3 sequence is 11 residues long. The CDR3 loop reads CARPGEDTQYF. In DNA, the CDR3 is TGTGCCAGGCCGGGGGAAGATACGCAGTATTTT.

The table lists this clone with a count of one. Other DNA sequences in this specimen translate into the identical CDR3. This sequence joins TRBV5-1 and TRBJ1-1; 7 bases agree with TRBD1. This CDR3 region has 15 residues. V was clipped by 0 bases and J by 5 bases; unmatched bases: 7. CDR1 is SGHRS and CDR2 is YFSETQ in the germline V gene. The CDR3 nucleotides are TGCGCCAGCAGCTTGGGTGGCAGGGGGGAGACTGAAGCTTTCTTT. This encodes CASSLGGRGETEAFF.

V gene TRBV27 combines with J gene TRBJ2-7; 9 bases fit TRBD2. V dropped 5 bases and J dropped 0; count of bases not matched to a gene: 5. This CDR3 comprises 15 residues. CDR1 and CDR2 from the germline V gene are MNHEY and SMNVEV (reference sequence). CDR3: CASSEGLATSYEQYF. CDR3 bases: TGTGCCAGCAGTGAGGGACTAGCCACCTCCTACGAGCAGTACTTC.

V usage is TRBV11-3 and J usage is TRBJ2-3; 7 bases are a match to TRBD2. The CDR3 is 15 amino acids. CDR1 and CDR2 (germline): SGHNT, YENEEA. Losses at the gene ends were 8 bases for V and 4 bases for J; bases not matched to a gene: 12. The CDR3 DNA reads as TGTGCCAGCGCCATGGGACTACAGCCCGCAGATACGCAGTATTTT. Translating gives CASAMGLQPADTQYF.

The sample holds a few counts of this clone. The rearrangement uses TRBV5-1 and TRBJ2-7; D unresolved. The CDR3 is 13 residues long. V shed 0 bases and J shed 6 bases, with 10 bases lying between them. Germline lookup yields CDR1 SGHRS and CDR2 YFSETQ. The CDR3 sequence is CASSLDSWVEQYF. DNA of the CDR3: TGCGCCAGCAGCTTGGACAGTTGGGTCGAGCAGTACTTC.

This chain links TRBV4-2 with TRBJ1-2; D gene ambiguous. There are 12 residues in the CDR3. V was cut by 2 bases and J by 7 bases, with 8 bases left in between. Germline CDR1 is LGHNA and CDR2 is YNFKEQ. CDR3 amino acids: CASSQRGTGYTF. For the CDR3, the DNA is TGTGCCAGCAGCCAACGGGGAACTGGCTACACCTTC.